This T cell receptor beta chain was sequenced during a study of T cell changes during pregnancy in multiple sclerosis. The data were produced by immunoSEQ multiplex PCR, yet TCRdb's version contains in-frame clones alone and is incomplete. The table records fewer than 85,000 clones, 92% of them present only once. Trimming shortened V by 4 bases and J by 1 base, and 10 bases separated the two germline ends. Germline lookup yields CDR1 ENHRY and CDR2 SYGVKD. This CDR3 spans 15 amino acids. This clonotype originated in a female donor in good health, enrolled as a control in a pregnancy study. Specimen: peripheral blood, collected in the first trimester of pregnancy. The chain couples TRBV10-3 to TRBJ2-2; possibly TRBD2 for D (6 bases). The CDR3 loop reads CAISVRRENTGELFF. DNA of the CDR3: TGTGCCATCAGTGTGAGGCGGGAGAACACCGGGGAGCTGTTTTTT.